A single T cell receptor (beta chain) is shown here with its context. Its recognized antigen is unknown. Base qualities are missing; no much larger clone stands one base away. Synthetic TCR analog templates were spiked into each PCR to estimate absolute template abundance from read counts. TCRbeta CDR3 regions were amplified from genomic DNA with bias-controlled V and J gene primers using the immunoSEQ assay. Sequencing of rearranged TCRbeta segments was performed at approximately 20X coverage. In the original analysis: Sequencing errors were corrected by clustering, and CDR3s were annotated against IMGT so that V, D and J genes could be assigned. Downstream analyses used only productive TCRbeta rearrangements, leaving out any out-of-frame or stop-codon sequences. To compute clonality, Shannon entropy was normalized by the log of the number of unique productive sequences and then subtracted from one. Clones differing between time points or between blood and tumor were identified using Fisher's exact test with Benjamini-Hochberg correction, with an adjusted p below 0.01 applied as the threshold. TCRdb retrieved this table from immuneACCESS and kept in-frame rearrangements only. Not all clones are present; in checked studies, unresolved V genes account for under half, and no reason is known for the remainder. The V and J calls and clone size are taken from that table; D and trimming were inferred from the DNA. The sample table holds about 22,000 clones, of which approximately 89% were seen once. About 10% of the sample is held by the ten biggest clonotypes.

The intended sense of this specimen's time point label: peripheral blood 6 weeks after treatment start. The cohort comprised 30 or so patients with locally advanced or metastatic urothelial carcinoma treated at Memorial Sloan Kettering on a trial protocol. Peripheral blood mononuclear cells were collected from each patient pretreatment and during treatment, giving between 1 and 8 total time points per patient. The Qiagen DNeasy Blood extraction kit was used to purify genomic DNA from total PBMCs and tumor samples. PBMCs were collected pretreatment and during treatment, and were isolated and stored as previously described. These data belong to a study of PD-L1 blockade in urothelial cancer (dated by TCRdb to the late 2010s). Broadly, across the study: All patients started therapy in the mid-2010s and received atezolizumab 1,200 mg intravenously every 3 weeks. About 90% of the roughly 29 patients were males with bladder-origin urothelial cancer, and about 60% of the 29 reported a prior smoking history. An ECOG performance status of 0 or 1 was recorded for the patients, and 0 to 3 prior chemotherapy regimens had been received by the patients. Blood samples were analyzed at two time points: 3 weeks after treatment start (second dose) and 6 weeks after treatment start. Blood samples gave a median of about 130,000 T cells and 80,000 to 95,000 unique TCRs, with a median clonality of roughly 0.081. An exploratory multi-omic analysis was conducted of the somatic, immune and clinical correlates of response to PD-L1 blockade with atezolizumab in urothelial cancer. TCR sequencing covered pretreatment tumor samples and matched, serially collected peripheral blood taken before and after atezolizumab treatment. Durable clinical benefit meant progression-free survival longer than 6 months, and TCR features were also tested against progression-free and overall survival. In the same patients who had TCR sequencing, pretreatment tumors also underwent whole exome sequencing and RNA sequencing. Durable clinical benefit was achieved by nine patients and was not achieved by 20 patients. Pretreatment blood TCR-seq was available for twenty-nine patients, at least one posttreatment blood collection was obtained for 25 or so patients, and tumor TCR-seq was available for 25 or so patients. Overall study outcomes, separate from this receptor: Because the sample size was small (n = 29) and many of the analyses were exploratory, the results are meant to be hypothesis-generating. Patients with durable benefit showed greater expansion of tumor-associated TCR clones in peripheral blood 3 weeks after starting treatment (n of about 20, p = 0.022). A pretreatment peripheral blood TCR clonality below the median was linked to improved progression-free and overall survival.

In the germline V gene, CDR1 corresponds to MGHRA and CDR2 to YSYEKL. CDR3 length: 16 amino acids, cysteine to phenylalanine. Kept here is only the CDR3 DNA, which spans 48 bases and is read in frame from base 1. V and J are trimmed by 2 bases and 4 bases, and the gene matches miss 4 bases of the junction. The sample in question was PBMCs, obtained around atezolizumab (anti-PD-L1) treatment. The TCR was taken from a woman in her sixties or seventies with urothelial cancer. The receptor chain draws on TRBV4-1 and TRBJ2-1, with TRBD2 matching 11 junction bases. This receptor carries the CDR3 CASSQTGTSGYNEQFF. The DNA reads TGCGCCAGCAGCCAAACCGGGACTAGCGGTTACAATGAGCAGTTCTTC.